The 21 T cell receptor beta chains presented below share a single source sample, sequenced in a study of PD-1 blockade in mismatch repair-deficient tumors. The repertoire was sequenced with immunoSEQ multiplex PCR; TCRdb's copy has only in-frame clones and lacks some. The sample yields roughly 40,000 clones, roughly 85% seen once. Sequencing was performed on peripheral blood, taken 76 weeks after starting pembrolizumab. Receptors were obtained from an adult with mismatch repair-deficient cancer.

This chain links TRBV30 with TRBJ1-1; D may be TRBD1 (5 bases). Deletions cut 3 bases from V and 1 base from J, with 18 bases between. The CDR3 totals 16 residues. Germline CDR1 GTSNPN, CDR2 SVGIG (reference sequence). CDR3 sequence reads: CAWRVPLGTRNTEAFF. The CDR3 DNA reads as TGTGCCTGGAGGGTCCCCCTCGGGACGAGGAACACTGAAGCTTTCTTT.

This chain uses TRBV29-1 with TRBJ1-2; D possibly corresponds to TRBD1 (6 bases). The CDR3 spans 12 residues. Trimming took off 3 bases at V and 8 bases at J, with 13 bases between the two ends. Germline V gives CDR1 SQVTM, CDR2 ANQGSEA. The CDR3 nucleotides read TGCAGCGTTGACAGGGGAATGAGGGGCTACACCTTC. It translates to CSVDRGMRGYTF.

This sequence joins TRBV11-2 and TRBJ2-7; 11 bases fit TRBD2. The CDR3 has 14 residues. Germline CDR1 and CDR2: SGHAT and FQNNGV. Trimming cost V 4 bases and J 7 bases; bases outside gene matches: 6. The DNA for the CDR3 is TGTGCCAGCAGCTATTCTAGCGGGAGGACGGAGCAGTACTTC. Its protein is CASSYSSGRTEQYF.

This clone showed up just a few times. V is TRBV5-1 and J is TRBJ2-7; D gene uncertain. The CDR3 is 13 amino acids. V was trimmed by 3 bases and J by 2 bases, leaving 9 bases between them. Germline V CDR1 and CDR2: SGHRS, YFSETQ. The CDR3 region is CASSYLTTYEQYF. CDR3 nucleotides: TGCGCCAGCAGCTACCTTACAACCTACGAGCAGTACTTC.

The CDR3 loop reads CASSEGVPSSGYGYTF. CDR3 nucleotides: TGTGCCAGCAGTGAAGGGGTACCTTCCTCGGGGTATGGCTACACCTTC. The chain has TRBV2 and TRBJ1-2, with D unclear. Between the trimmed V and J ends, which lost 1 base and 5 bases, there was a span of 17 bases. The CDR3 runs 16 residues. CDR1 and CDR2 (germline): SNHLY, FYNNEI.

This sequence joins TRBV5-4 and TRBJ1-2, with D possibly matching TRBD1 (5 bases). The CDR3 sequence is 16 residues long. V lost 0 bases and J lost 4, with 16 bases in between. CDR1 and CDR2 from the germline V gene are SGHNT and YYREEE (reference sequence). The DNA for the CDR3 is TGTGCCAGCAGCTTGGCCGGGGGGGAATCTTTCTATGGCTACACCTTC. Translation: CASSLAGGESFYGYTF.

The chain uses TRBV6-1 and TRBJ1-1, with 7 bases aligning to TRBD1. CDR3 length equals 15 residues. Per the germline V gene, CDR1 is MNHNS and CDR2 is SASEGT. V lost 6 bases and J lost 3; bases outside the gene matches: 10. Here the CDR3 DNA reads TGTGCCAGCAGCGCCTCCTCAGGGGGAGACACTGAAGCTTTCTTT. It codes for CASSASSGGDTEAFF.

This clone was recorded once. The chain joins TRBV12-5 to TRBJ2-3; a weak D match, TRBD2 (5 bases). This CDR3 has 17 residues. V dropped 2 bases and J dropped 0 bases, with 15 bases sitting between them. CDR1 and CDR2 from the germline V gene are LGHNT and FRNRAP. The CDR3 is CASGLSPLRTSTDTQYF. The CDR3 bases are TGTGCTAGTGGTTTGTCACCCCTTCGGACTAGCACAGATACGCAGTATTTT.

The chain recombines TRBV27 with TRBJ1-1, with D maybe TRBD1 (6 bases). This CDR3 contains 13 residues. V was trimmed by 3 bases and J by 6 bases, leaving 11 bases between them. Germline-derived CDR1 and CDR2 are MNHEY and SMNVEV (reference sequence). Here the CDR3 reads CASSLFGGAEAFF. CDR3 bases: TGTGCCAGCAGTTTGTTTGGGGGCGCTGAAGCTTTCTTT.

The rearrangement joins TRBV5-8 to TRBJ1-4; D gene ambiguous. The CDR3 is 13 amino acids. The V end was cut by 3 bases, the J end by 8 bases, with 11 bases between. Germline loops: CDR1 SGHTS, CDR2 YDEGEE. The CDR3 loop is CASSSRHREKLFF. The CDR3, as DNA: TGTGCCAGCAGCTCGAGACATAGAGAAAAACTGTTTTTT.

CDR3 DNA: TGCAGCGCCAGGGCACACACAGATACGCAGTATTTT. Translated, it gives CSARAHTDTQYF. V and J are TRBV29-1 and TRBJ2-3; the D gene is possibly TRBD1 (5 bases). Per germline, CDR1 SQVTM and CDR2 ANQGSEA. This CDR3 spans 12 amino acids. V dropped 7 bases and J dropped 2 bases, with 10 bases sitting between them.

V is TRBV7-9 and J is TRBJ2-1, with 14 bases aligning to TRBD2. V gave up 1 base and J gave up 10 bases; unmatched junction bases: 6. CDR1 is SEHNR, CDR2 FQNEAQ, per germline (reference sequence). CDR3 length equals 16 residues. The CDR3 loop reads CASSLGGLAGGREQFF. CDR3 in DNA: TGTGCCAGCAGCTTAGGAGGACTAGCGGGAGGACGAGAGCAGTTCTTC.

The chain is built from TRBV6-1 and TRBJ2-1; TRBD2 matches 9 bases. The germline gives CDR1 MNHNS, CDR2 SASEGT. V lost 2 bases and J lost 4; bases outside the gene matches: 15. This CDR3 comprises 19 residues. DNA of the CDR3: TGTGCCAGCAGTGAAAGGGGGGTGGCCACCAGCGGGAGGTACAATGAGCAGTTCTTC. This encodes CASSERGVATSGRYNEQFF.

CDR3 sequence (DNA): TGTGCCAGCAGCGAACAGGGAGACCTCTACGAGCAGTACTTC. Its translation is CASSEQGDLYEQYF. This chain links TRBV7-9 with TRBJ2-7, with D possibly being TRBD1 (6 bases). V was clipped by 5 bases and J by 3 bases, with 14 bases between them. Germline V gene sequence: CDR1 SEHNR, CDR2 FQNEAQ (reference sequence). This CDR3 has 14 amino acids.

This chain uses TRBV9 with TRBJ2-1; 7 bases agree with TRBD1. The trim removed 0 bases at V and 2 bases at J, leaving 5 bases unmatched. Germline CDR1 and CDR2: SGDLS and YYNGEE. The CDR3 has 16 residues. This CDR3 is CASSVGEGATYNEQFF. The CDR3 region has the DNA TGTGCCAGCAGCGTAGGCGAGGGGGCCACCTACAATGAGCAGTTCTTC.

The chain uses TRBV7-3 and TRBJ2-2, with unresolved D. Germline V lookup: CDR1 SGHTA, CDR2 FQGTGA. This CDR3 has 15 residues. V lost 1 base, J lost 5 bases, and 11 bases lay in between. This chain's CDR3 is CASSLSRDGTGELFF. CDR3 coding DNA: TGTGCCAGCAGCTTAAGTAGGGATGGTACCGGGGAGCTGTTTTTT.

This rearrangement joins TRBV2 to TRBJ2-1; 8 bases agree with TRBD2. From germline, CDR1 is SNHLY and CDR2 FYNNEI. V was clipped by 4 bases and J by 9 bases; unmatched bases: 8. CDR3 length equals 14 residues. The CDR3 protein is CASSAGLDWGEQFF. The DNA for the CDR3 is TGTGCCAGCAGTGCGGGACTAGATTGGGGTGAGCAGTTCTTC.

The rearrangement uses TRBV12-5 and TRBJ1-1; no definite D call. Looked up from germline, CDR1 is LGHNT and CDR2 is FRNRAP. There are 13 residues in the CDR3. V was shortened by 7 bases and J by 4 bases, with 13 bases between the two germline ends. In nucleotides, the CDR3 is TGTGCTAGTGTTGGGCCCGCGCTCACTGAAGCTTTCTTT. It encodes CASVGPALTEAFF.

This rearrangement joins TRBV6-4 to TRBJ2-2; D ambiguous. CDR1 and CDR2 (germline): MRHNA, SNTAGT. V lost 2 bases, J lost 1 base, and 5 bases lay in between. The CDR3 is 14 amino acids. CDR3 protein: CASSDEMNTGELFF. CDR3 nucleotide sequence: TGTGCCAGCAGTGACGAGATGAACACCGGGGAGCTGTTTTTT.

This clone rates as large (0.1 to 1%). The rearrangement links TRBV7-2 to TRBJ2-1; D might be TRBD2 (6 bases). The germline V and J ends were trimmed by 5 bases and 5 bases, with 10 bases remaining between them. CDR3 length equals 13 residues. The germline CDR1 and CDR2 sequences are SGHTA and FQGNSA. CDR3 protein: CASSLLAHNEQFF. The CDR3 DNA is TGTGCCAGCAGCCTACTAGCCCACAATGAGCAGTTCTTC.

This chain uses TRBV10-2 with TRBJ2-1; 13 bases map to TRBD2. Trimming cost V 8 bases and J 6 bases; bases outside gene matches: 7. Germline V gene lookup returns CDR1 WSHSY and CDR2 SAAADI. The length of the CDR3 is 15 residues. This CDR3 reads CASLTRLAGGNEQFF. The CDR3 DNA is TGCGCCAGCCTAACACGACTAGCGGGAGGCAATGAGCAGTTCTTC.